Below, one T cell receptor beta chain is given with its context. Antigen: not known. This sample is part of a study of cytomegalovirus exposure and HLA in healthy donors. Findings of the study overall: In a later analysis, at a false discovery rate of 0.05, 15,000 to 20,000 TCR beta sequences were associated with HLA alleles. Among CMV-associated TCR beta chains, most appeared HLA-restricted in a later analysis.

The CDR3 runs to 13 residues. Germline V gene sequence: CDR1 KGHSH, CDR2 LQKENI. Trimming pared 3 bases from V and 3 bases from J, leaving 9 bases between. Use of 60 Vbeta and 13 Jbeta primers characterized the PCR. TCRdb keeps only in-frame clones here, not all; method: immunoSEQ multiplex PCR. Recorded for this sample: approximately 110,000 clones. This clonotype was obtained from a man between 45 and 60 years old in good health and CMV-seronegative. V usage is TRBV18 and J usage is TRBJ2-7; D call uncertain. Sequencing was done on a sample of PBMCs. For the CDR3, the DNA is TGTGCCAGCTCACCGGAGTACGTCTACGAGCAGTACTTC. It is translated as CASSPEYVYEQYF.